These 22 T cell receptor beta chains originate from one sample sequenced in a study of cytomegalovirus exposure and HLA in healthy donors. Method: immunoSEQ multiplex PCR; TCRdb's copy keeps in-frame clones and lacks some. Here the sample spans some 240,000 clones, roughly 91% being singletons. The source material was PBMCs. Receptor source: a young woman in good health and CMV-seropositive.

The V call is TRBV7-2, the J call TRBJ2-7; TRBD2 matches 8 bases. V was clipped by 5 bases and J by 6 bases; unmatched bases: 9. The germline CDR1 and CDR2 sequences are SGHTA and FQGNSA. The CDR3 loop spans 14 amino acids. CDR3 sequence (DNA): TGTGCCAGCAGCCCCAGCCGACTAGCGAGCGAGCAGTACTTC. Protein product: CASSPSRLASEQYF.

The chain couples TRBV9 to TRBJ1-5, with D uncertain. Trimming took 4 bases from V and 2 from J, leaving 10 bases between them. The CDR3 is 14 amino acids. The V gene's germline CDR1 is SGDLS and CDR2 YYNGEE. This CDR3 reads CASSLSGGNQPQHF. The CDR3 DNA follows: TGTGCCAGCAGCCTCAGCGGGGGCAATCAGCCCCAGCATTTT.

The CDR3 region has the DNA TGTGCCAGCAGCTTAGATCGCTGGACAGGGGAGGATCAGCCCCAGCATTTT. This codes for CASSLDRWTGEDQPQHF. The V call is TRBV11-2, the J call TRBJ1-5; 9 bases line up with TRBD1. J was trimmed by 5 bases and V by 0 bases; bases with no gene match: 8. This CDR3 has 17 residues. Germline CDR1 SGHAT, CDR2 FQNNGV.

The J gene is TRBJ1-1, the V gene TRBV6-1, with 7 bases fitting TRBD1. J gave up 9 bases and V 0 bases, and 7 bases lay outside the gene matches. There are 14 residues in the CDR3. The germline gives CDR1 MNHNS, CDR2 SASEGT. DNA for the CDR3: TGTGCCAGCAGTGAAGCTGTGTCGGGACAGAAAGCTTTCTTT. It encodes CASSEAVSGQKAFF.

The sample holds one count of this clone. This chain links TRBV15 with TRBJ1-2; 7 nucleotides align to TRBD1. CDR1 and CDR2 from the germline V gene are LNHNV and YYDKDF (reference sequence). The CDR3 totals 14 residues. The V gene end was trimmed by 3 bases and the J gene end by 7 bases; junction bases not matched to a gene: 8. The CDR3 spells CATSSSTGNFGYTF. For the CDR3, the DNA is TGTGCCACCAGCAGTTCGACAGGGAATTTTGGCTACACCTTC.

With respect to this clone: A clone one base away is much larger, so this may be a read error. This sample also contains other DNA sequences that code for the same CDR3. The V call is TRBV2, the J call TRBJ1-1; no clear D gene. The CDR3 is 13 residues long. CDR1 and CDR2 from the germline V gene are SNHLY and FYNNEI. V lost 2 bases, J lost 1 base, and 5 bases lay in between. The CDR3 protein is CASSELENTEAFF. The CDR3 DNA follows: TGTGCCAGCAGTGAATTAGAGAACACTGAAGCTTTCTTT.

This sequence joins TRBV9 and TRBJ2-3, with 11 nucleotides matching TRBD2. J lost 2 bases, V lost 1 base, and 3 bases had no gene match. Germline V lookup: CDR1 SGDLS, CDR2 YYNGEE. The length of the CDR3 is 16 residues. The CDR3 region has the DNA TGTGCCAGCAGCGTAATACTAGCGGGAGACACAGATACGCAGTATTTT. Encoded protein: CASSVILAGDTDTQYF.

The rearrangement joins TRBV7-6 to TRBJ1-2; D might be TRBD1 (6 bases). There are 13 residues in the CDR3. Germline V gives CDR1 SGHVS, CDR2 FNYEAQ. V was shortened by 3 bases and J by 8 bases, with 13 bases between the two germline ends. CDR3 sequence (DNA): TGTGCCAGCAGCTTTGGCAGGGGTGGAGGCTACACCTTC. Its translation is CASSFGRGGGYTF.

This clone appeared a single time. The chain employs TRBV6-1 and TRBJ1-5, with TRBD1 as a possible D gene (5 bases). This CDR3 spans 20 amino acids. Looked up from germline, CDR1 is MNHNS and CDR2 is SASEGT. Between the trimmed V and J ends, which lost 3 bases and 0 bases, there was a span of 24 bases. The CDR3 bases are TGTGCCAGCAGTGACAGGGTACATCTGGTAGGATTCTATAGCAATCAGCCCCAGCATTTT. Translated, it gives CASSDRVHLVGFYSNQPQHF.

The chain links TRBV6-5 to TRBJ2-7; TRBD2 aligns across 10 bases. Unmatched junction bases numbered 5, after V lost 2 bases and J lost 4 bases. The CDR3 extends over 15 amino acids. Looked up from germline, CDR1 is MNHEY and CDR2 is SVGAGI. The CDR3, as DNA: TGTGCCAGCAGTTACCTACTAGCGGGACGGTACGAGCAGTACTTC. This translates into CASSYLLAGRYEQYF.

Only a few counts were recorded for this clone. The gene calls are TRBV27 and TRBJ2-7; weak D call: TRBD1 (5 bases). The germline V and J ends were trimmed by 2 bases and 0 bases, with 17 bases remaining between them. The CDR3 runs 17 residues. Germline lookup yields CDR1 MNHEY and CDR2 SMNVEV (reference sequence). CDR3: CASSLRWSPGFSYEQYF. CDR3 DNA sequence: TGTGCCAGCAGTTTAAGGTGGAGTCCAGGGTTCTCCTACGAGCAGTACTTC.

The chain is built from TRBV9 and TRBJ1-1, with D possibly being TRBD1 (6 bases). The CDR3 is 14 residues long. In germline, CDR1 is SGDLS, CDR2 YYNGEE. The germline V and J ends were trimmed by 2 bases and 6 bases, with 14 bases remaining between them. DNA of the CDR3: TGTGCCAGCAGCGTTAACCGACAGGCCGCTGAAGCTTTCTTT. Amino acids: CASSVNRQAAEAFF.

The chain recombines TRBV28 with TRBJ2-1, with TRBD2 matching 8 bases. J lost 12 bases, V lost 11 bases, and 9 bases had no gene match. Germline CDR1 and CDR2: MDHEN and SYDVKM. The CDR3 runs 11 residues. The CDR3 coding sequence is TGTGCCTCCATACTAGCGGACAGGCAGTTCTTC. Translating gives CASILADRQFF.

The V gene is TRBV30, the J gene TRBJ2-5; D is possibly TRBD2 (5 bases). This CDR3 has 14 amino acids. The ends were cut back, 4 bases at V and 3 bases at J, with 15 bases in the middle. Germline V gene lookup returns CDR1 GTSNPN and CDR2 SVGIG (reference sequence). The CDR3 DNA reads as TGTGCCTGGACCCTTCCCGGGGTAGAAGAGACCCAGTACTTC. This encodes CAWTLPGVEETQYF.

The chain recombines TRBV15 with TRBJ2-7; weak D call: TRBD1 (6 bases). With 2 bases removed from V and 7 bases from J, the gap between germline ends came to 18 bases. The germline V gene has CDR1 LNHNV and CDR2 YYDKDF (reference sequence). This CDR3 is 15 amino acids long. CDR3 sequence reads: CATSRTDRAHEEQYF. The CDR3, as DNA: TGTGCCACCAGCAGAACGGACAGAGCTCATGAAGAGCAGTACTTC.

V is TRBV4-2 and J is TRBJ1-2; 7 bases fit TRBD1. Germline V lookup: CDR1 LGHNA, CDR2 YNFKEQ. V lost 0 bases to trimming and J lost 5 bases; unmatched junction nucleotides: 3. The CDR3 sequence is 14 residues long. The CDR3 protein is CASSQDRGLYGYTF. CDR3 coding DNA: TGTGCCAGCAGCCAAGACAGGGGGTTATATGGCTACACCTTC.

This chain joins TRBV7-9 and TRBJ2-1; D is perhaps TRBD1 (5 bases). Trimming took 0 bases from V and 0 from J, leaving 6 bases between them. The CDR3 totals 15 residues. CDR1 is SEHNR and CDR2 is FQNEAQ in the germline V gene (reference sequence). The CDR3: CASSLAQGSYNEQFF. CDR3 coding DNA: TGTGCCAGCAGCTTAGCGCAGGGCTCCTACAATGAGCAGTTCTTC.

In its sample, this clone was seen once. V usage is TRBV4-1 and J usage is TRBJ2-7; 12 bases align to TRBD2. The ends lost 4 bases at V and 7 bases at J; junction bases unmatched: 8. Germline V lookup: CDR1 MGHRA, CDR2 YSYEKL. There are 15 residues in the CDR3. In DNA form, the CDR3 reads TGCGCCAGCAGCCCCCCTAGCGGGGGGGGTTTGGAGCAGTACTTC. Its protein product is CASSPPSGGGLEQYF.

The J gene is TRBJ2-5, the V gene TRBV9, with 7 positions matching TRBD1. CDR1 is SGDLS and CDR2 is YYNGEE in the germline V gene. The V segment lost 3 bases and the J segment 5 bases; nucleotides outside the gene matches: 7. This CDR3 spans 14 amino acids. CDR3 amino acids: CASSARTGVETQYF. The DNA for the CDR3 is TGTGCCAGCAGCGCCCGGACAGGCGTGGAGACCCAGTACTTC.

V gene TRBV29-1 combines with J gene TRBJ2-1, with TRBD2 identical over 11 bases. The germline gives CDR1 SQVTM, CDR2 ANQGSEA. The trim removed 6 bases at V and 3 bases at J, leaving 4 bases unmatched. This CDR3 contains 14 residues. CDR3 nucleotide sequence: TGCAGCGTCCCGGGACTAGCGGTCTACAATGAGCAGTTCTTC. Translated: CSVPGLAVYNEQFF.

The V and J genes are TRBV2 and TRBJ2-5; 7 positions agree with TRBD2. The CDR3 spans 15 residues. V shed 6 bases, J shed 0 bases, and the junction held 7 bases outside the gene matches. Germline-derived CDR1 and CDR2 are SNHLY and FYNNEI. The CDR3 sequence is CASSGGSKYQETQYF. The CDR3 bases are TGTGCCAGCAGCGGGGGGTCAAAGTACCAAGAGACCCAGTACTTC.

Written as DNA, the CDR3 is TGTGCCAGCAGCTTATCGGACAGAACTATCTATGGCTACACCTTC. This codes for CASSLSDRTIYGYTF. The chain recombines TRBV5-5 with TRBJ1-2; maybe TRBD1 (6 bases). Trimming removed 2 bases at V and 4 bases at J, with 15 bases between. There are 15 residues in the CDR3. CDR1 is SGHKS and CDR2 is YYEKEE in the germline V gene (reference sequence). Based on the CDR3 plus reference TRBV5-5 and TRBJ1-2, the full variable domain is DAGVTQSPTHLIKTRGQQVTLRCSPISGHKSVSWYQQVLGQGPQFIFQYYEKEERGRGNFPDRFSARQFPNYSSELNVNALLLGDSALYLCASSLSDRTIYGYTFGSGTRLTVV.